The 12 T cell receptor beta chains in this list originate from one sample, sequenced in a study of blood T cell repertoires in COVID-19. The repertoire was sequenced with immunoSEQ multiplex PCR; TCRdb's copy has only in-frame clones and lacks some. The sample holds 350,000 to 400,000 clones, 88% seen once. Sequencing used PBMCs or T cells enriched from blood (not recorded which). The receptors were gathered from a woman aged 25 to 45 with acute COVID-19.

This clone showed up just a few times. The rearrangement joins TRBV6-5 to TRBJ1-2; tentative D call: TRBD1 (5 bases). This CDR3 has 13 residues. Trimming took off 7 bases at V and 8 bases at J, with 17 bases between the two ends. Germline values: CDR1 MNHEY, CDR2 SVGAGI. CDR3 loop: CASTSLGGTGYTF. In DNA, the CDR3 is TGTGCCAGCACCTCTCTGGGGGGGACCGGCTACACCTTC.

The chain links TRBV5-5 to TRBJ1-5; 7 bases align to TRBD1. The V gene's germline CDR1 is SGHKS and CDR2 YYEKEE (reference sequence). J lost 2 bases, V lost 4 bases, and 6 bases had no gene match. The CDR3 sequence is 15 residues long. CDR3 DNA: TGTGCCAGCAGCCGCACAGGGGTTGGCAATCAGCCCCAGCATTTT. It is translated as CASSRTGVGNQPQHF.

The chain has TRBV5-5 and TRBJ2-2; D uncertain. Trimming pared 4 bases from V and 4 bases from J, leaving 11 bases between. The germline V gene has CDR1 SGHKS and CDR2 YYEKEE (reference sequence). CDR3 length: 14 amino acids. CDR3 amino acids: CASSPSRFTGELFF. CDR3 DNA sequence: TGTGCCAGCAGCCCGTCTAGGTTCACCGGGGAGCTGTTTTTT.

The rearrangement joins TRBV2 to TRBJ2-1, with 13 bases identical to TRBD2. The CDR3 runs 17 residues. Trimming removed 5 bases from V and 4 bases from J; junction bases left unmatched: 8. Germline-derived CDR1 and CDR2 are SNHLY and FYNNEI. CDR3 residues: CASSPGWTSGGYNEQFF. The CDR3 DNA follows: TGTGCCAGCAGTCCCGGCTGGACTAGCGGGGGTTACAATGAGCAGTTCTTC. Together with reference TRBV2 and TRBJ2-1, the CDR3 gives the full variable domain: EPEVTQTPSHQVTQMGQEVILRCVPISNHLYFYWYRQILGQKVEFLVSFYNNEISEKSEIFDDQFSVERPDGSNFTLKIRSTKLEDSAMYFCASSPGWTSGGYNEQFFGPGTRLTVL.

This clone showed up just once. CDR3 protein: CASSYSLNEQFF. The CDR3 DNA reads TGTGCCAGCAGTTACTCACTGAATGAGCAGTTCTTC. The J gene is TRBJ2-1, the V gene TRBV6-2 or TRBV6-3; no firm D call. Trimming took off 0 bases at V and 7 bases at J, with 4 bases between the two ends. The germline CDR1 and CDR2 sequences are MNHEY and SVGEGT. The length of the CDR3 is 12 residues.

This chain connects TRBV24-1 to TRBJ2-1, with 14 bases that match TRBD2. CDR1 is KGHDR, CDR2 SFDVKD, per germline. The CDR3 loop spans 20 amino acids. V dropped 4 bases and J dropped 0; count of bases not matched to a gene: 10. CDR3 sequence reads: CATSESGLAGGQTSYNEQFF. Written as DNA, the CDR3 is TGTGCCACCAGTGAGTCAGGACTAGCGGGAGGACAAACCTCCTACAATGAGCAGTTCTTC.

The CDR3 DNA reads TGTGCCAGTAGTCCTTGGACAGGGTGGCCAGATCAGCCCCAGCATTTT. This gives the protein CASSPWTGWPDQPQHF. The chain has TRBV19 and TRBJ1-5; 8 bases line up with TRBD1. Germline trimming cut 5 bases from V and 5 bases from J; bases unmatched to any gene: 11. The CDR3 runs 16 residues. Germline CDR1 and CDR2: LNHDA and SQIVND (reference sequence).

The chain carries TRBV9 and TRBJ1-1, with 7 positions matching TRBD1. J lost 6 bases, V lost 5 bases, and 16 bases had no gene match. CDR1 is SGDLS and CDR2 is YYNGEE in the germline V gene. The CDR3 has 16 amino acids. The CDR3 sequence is CASSKVGGAGVSEAFF. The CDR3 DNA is TGTGCCAGCAGTAAAGTAGGGGGCGCGGGCGTTTCTGAAGCTTTCTTT.

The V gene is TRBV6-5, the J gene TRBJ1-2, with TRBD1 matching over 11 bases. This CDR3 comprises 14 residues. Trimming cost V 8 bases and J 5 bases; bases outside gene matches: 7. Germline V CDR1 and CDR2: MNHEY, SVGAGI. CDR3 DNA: TGTGCCAGCCTCGGGGGACAGGGGGGATATGGCTACACCTTC. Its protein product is CASLGGQGGYGYTF.

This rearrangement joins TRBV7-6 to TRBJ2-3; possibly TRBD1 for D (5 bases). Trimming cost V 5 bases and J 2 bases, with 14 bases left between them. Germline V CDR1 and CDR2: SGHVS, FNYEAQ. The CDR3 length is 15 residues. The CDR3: CASSREGVSTDTQYF. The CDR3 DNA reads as TGTGCCAGCAGCAGAGAAGGGGTTTCCACAGATACGCAGTATTTT.

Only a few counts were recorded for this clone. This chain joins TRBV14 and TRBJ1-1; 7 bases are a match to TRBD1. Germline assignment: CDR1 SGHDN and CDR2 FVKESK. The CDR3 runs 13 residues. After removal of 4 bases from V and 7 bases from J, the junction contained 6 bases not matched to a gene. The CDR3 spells CASSLIDRVEAFF. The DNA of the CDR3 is TGTGCCAGCAGCCTTATCGACAGGGTTGAAGCTTTCTTT. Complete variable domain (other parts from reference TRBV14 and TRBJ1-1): EAGVTQFPSHSVIEKGQTVTLRCDPISGHDNLYWYRRVMGKEIKFLLHFVKESKQDESGMPNNRFLAERTGGTYSTLKVQPAELEDSGVYFCASSLIDRVEAFFGQGTRLTVV.

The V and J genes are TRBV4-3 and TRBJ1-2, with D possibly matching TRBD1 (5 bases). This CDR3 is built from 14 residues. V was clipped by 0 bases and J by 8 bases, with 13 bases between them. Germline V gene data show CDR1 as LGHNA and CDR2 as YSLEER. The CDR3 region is CASSQDTGLRGYTF. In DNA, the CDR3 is TGCGCCAGCAGCCAAGACACAGGCCTAAGGGGCTACACCTTC.